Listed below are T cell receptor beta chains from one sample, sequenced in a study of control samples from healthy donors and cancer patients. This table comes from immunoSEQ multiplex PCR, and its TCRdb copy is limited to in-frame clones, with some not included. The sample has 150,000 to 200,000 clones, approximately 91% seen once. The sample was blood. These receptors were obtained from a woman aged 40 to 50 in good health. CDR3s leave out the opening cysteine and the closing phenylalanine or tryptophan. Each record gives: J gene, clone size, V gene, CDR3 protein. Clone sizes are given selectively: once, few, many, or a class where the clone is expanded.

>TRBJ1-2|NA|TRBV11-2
ASSLDPPRGYT
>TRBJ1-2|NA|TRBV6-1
ASSDFGNGYT
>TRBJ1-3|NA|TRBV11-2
ASSAGTSSGNTIY
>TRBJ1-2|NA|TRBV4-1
ASSQAGDHYGYT
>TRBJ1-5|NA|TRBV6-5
ASRGMGNQPQH
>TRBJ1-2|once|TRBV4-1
ASSHVGQEGYT
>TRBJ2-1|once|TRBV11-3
ASSFGGGNEQF
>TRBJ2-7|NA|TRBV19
ASSPRTESYEQY
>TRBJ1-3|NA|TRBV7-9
ASSSQGLSGNTIY
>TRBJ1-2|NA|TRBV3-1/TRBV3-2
ASSQVPDSLYGYT
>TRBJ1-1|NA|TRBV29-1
SQDRDTEAF
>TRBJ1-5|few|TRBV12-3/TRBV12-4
ASSLGQGQPQH
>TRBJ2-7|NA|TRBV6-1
ASSEVGGVAQY
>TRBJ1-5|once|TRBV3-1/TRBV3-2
ASSPNEDKPRRSNQPQH
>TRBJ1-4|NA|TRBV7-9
ASSRDRGQRNEKLF
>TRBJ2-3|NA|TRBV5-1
ASSKGLAGGHPPDTQY
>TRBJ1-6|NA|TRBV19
AVTGGYNSPLH
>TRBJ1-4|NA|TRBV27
ASSSPGGSEKLF
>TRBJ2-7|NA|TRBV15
ATSRDSGYEQY
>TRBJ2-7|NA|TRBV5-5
ASSLVGQTYEQY
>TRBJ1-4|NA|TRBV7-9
ASSLSVNEKLF
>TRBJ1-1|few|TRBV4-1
ASSQALDDTEAF
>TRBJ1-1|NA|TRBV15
ATSTDPLSGAF
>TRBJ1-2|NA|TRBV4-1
ASSQDHTAGYGYT
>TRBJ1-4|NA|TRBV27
ASSSPGTGQVELF
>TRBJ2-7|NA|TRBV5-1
ASSLGTWEDEQY
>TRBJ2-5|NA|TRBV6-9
ARPRDRSQETQY
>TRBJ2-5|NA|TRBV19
ASSTYGLGQETQY
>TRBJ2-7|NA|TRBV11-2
ASSTQAGQGEQY
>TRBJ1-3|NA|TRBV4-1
ASSQGMQGQPLFSGNTIY
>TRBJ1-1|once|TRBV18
ASSPLPVNTEAF
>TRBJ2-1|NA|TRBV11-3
ASSWSGSSYNEQF
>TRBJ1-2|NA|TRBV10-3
AGRDRGHGYT
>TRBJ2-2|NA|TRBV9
ASSFRLAGTTGELF
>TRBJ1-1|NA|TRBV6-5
ASRTGQGASEAF
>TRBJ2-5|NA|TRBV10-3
AISEGAGTPETQY
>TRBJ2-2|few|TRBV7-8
ASTLRRTPRAGELF
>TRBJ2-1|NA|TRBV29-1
STSQEMNSF
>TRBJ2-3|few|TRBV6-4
ASSDGAGSTDTQY
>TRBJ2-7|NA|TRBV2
ASDDRVAYEQY
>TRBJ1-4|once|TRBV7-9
ASSLGTGGTNEKLF
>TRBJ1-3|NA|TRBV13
ASSLLSGNTIY
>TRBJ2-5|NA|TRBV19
ASTDPGRETQY
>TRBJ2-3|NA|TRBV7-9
ASSPRIGGASTDTQY
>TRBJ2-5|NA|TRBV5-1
ASSLTGPQETQY
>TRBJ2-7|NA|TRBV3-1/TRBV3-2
ASSHGLVGGEQY